This TCR beta chain was identified in a study of cytomegalovirus exposure and HLA in healthy donors. Study-level information: Early release data held about 92 million unique TCRs from HLA-typed donors. Regarding the study as a whole: Researchers reported from a later analysis that most CMV-associated TCR beta chains appeared HLA-restricted. 87-base-pair reads could not separate some V segments, including TRBV6-2 and TRBV6-3.

PCR amplification relied on 60 Vbeta primers (plus 13 Jbeta primers). Sequencing was performed with immunoSEQ multiplex PCR; in TCRdb, only in-frame clones are kept and a portion is missing. The table records about 88,000 clones, 69% of them present only once. V trimming: 6 bases; J trimming: 11 bases; junction bases outside the gene matches: 7. Germline V gene data show CDR1 as SNHLY and CDR2 as FYNNEI. The CDR3 totals 12 residues. Regarding this clone: Its antigen is still unknown.

This chain links TRBV2 with TRBJ2-3; 8 bases match TRBD1. This TCR was recovered from a man aged 45 to 65 in good health and CMV-seronegative. Material for sequencing was PBMCs. The CDR3 DNA reads as TGTGCCAGCAGCCGAGGACAGGGCGGGCAGTATTTT. As protein: CASSRGQGGQYF. Full variable domain (outside the CDR3, taken from reference TRBV2 and TRBJ2-3): EPEVTQTPSHQVTQMGQEVILRCVPISNHLYFYWYRQILGQKVEFLVSFYNNEISEKSEIFDDQFSVERPDGSNFTLKIRSTKLEDSAMYFCASSRGQGGQYFGPGTRLTVL.